This T cell receptor beta chain emerged from a study of cytomegalovirus exposure and HLA in healthy donors. Study as a whole: T cells numbering about 180 million yielded some 120 million unique TCR beta sequences in an earlier analysis.

The CDR3 extends over 16 amino acids. Germline loops: CDR1 SGHVS, CDR2 FQNEAQ. After removal of 5 bases from V and 2 bases from J, the junction contained 11 bases not matched to a gene. This PCR relied on a set of 60 Vbeta primers and 13 Jbeta primers. TCRdb's table, derived via immunoSEQ multiplex PCR, lists solely in-frame clones and lacks some. This table holds 200,000 to 250,000 clones, 70% to 85% found once. The sequence derives from a middle-aged woman in good health and CMV-seronegative. The J gene is TRBJ1-2, the V gene TRBV7-8; 7 bases match TRBD1. Sequences were obtained from PBMCs. The CDR3 DNA is TGTGCCAGCAGCGCCCGCCGGGGACAGTCGAACTATGGCTACACCTTC. Residues: CASSARRGQSNYGYTF.